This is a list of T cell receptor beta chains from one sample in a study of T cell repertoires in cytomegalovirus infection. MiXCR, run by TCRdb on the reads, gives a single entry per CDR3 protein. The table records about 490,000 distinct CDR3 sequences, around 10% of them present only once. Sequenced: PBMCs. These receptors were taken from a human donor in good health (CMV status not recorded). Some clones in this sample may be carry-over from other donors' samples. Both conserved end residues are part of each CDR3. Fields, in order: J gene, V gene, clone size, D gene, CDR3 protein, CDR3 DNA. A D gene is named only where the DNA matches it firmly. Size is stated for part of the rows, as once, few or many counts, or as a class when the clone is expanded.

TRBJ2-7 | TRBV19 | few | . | CASTPRGAAYEQYF | TGTGCCAGTACCCCTCGGGGGGCTGCCTACGAGCAGTACTTC
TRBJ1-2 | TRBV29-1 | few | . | CSVPGWGNNYGYTF | TGCAGCGTCCCGGGGTGGGGTAACAACTATGGCTACACCTTC
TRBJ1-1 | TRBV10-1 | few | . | CASMDGTEAFF | TGCGCCAGCATGGACGGGACTGAAGCTTTCTTT
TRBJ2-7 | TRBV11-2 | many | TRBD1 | CASSSRDRGISLHYEQYF | TGTGCCAGCAGCTCCCGGGACAGGGGAATTTCCCTTCACTACGAGCAGTACTTC
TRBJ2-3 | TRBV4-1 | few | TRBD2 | CASSQVWGGRPDTQYF | TGCGCCAGCAGCCAAGTTTGGGGCGGGAGGCCAGATACGCAGTATTTT
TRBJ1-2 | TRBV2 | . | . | CASSEGELGGYGYTF | TGTGCCAGCAGTGAAGGAGAGTTAGGCGGCTATGGCTACACCTTC
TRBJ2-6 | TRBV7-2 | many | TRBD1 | CASSLAYRGSGANVLTF | TGTGCCAGCAGCTTAGCCTACAGGGGCTCTGGGGCCAACGTCCTGACTTTC
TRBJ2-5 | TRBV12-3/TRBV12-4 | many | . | CASSLGNNQETQYF | TGTGCCAGCAGTTTAGGGAACAATCAAGAGACCCAGTACTTC
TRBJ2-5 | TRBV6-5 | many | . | CASSYSEGEETQYF | TGTGCCAGCAGTTACTCTGAGGGAGAAGAGACCCAGTACTTC
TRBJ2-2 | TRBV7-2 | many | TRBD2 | CASSFGTSSTGELFF | TGTGCCAGCAGCTTTGGGACTAGCAGTACCGGGGAGCTGTTTTTT
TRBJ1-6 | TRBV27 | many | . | CASNRARGSPLHF | TGTGCCAGCAACAGGGCCCGGGGATCACCCCTCCACTTT
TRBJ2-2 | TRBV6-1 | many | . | CASTPGGQGGELFF | TGTGCCAGCACCCCCGGGGGGCAGGGCGGGGAGCTGTTTTTT
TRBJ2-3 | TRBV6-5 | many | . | CASSLQGATDTQYF | TGTGCCAGCAGTCTACAGGGAGCCACAGATACGCAGTATTTT
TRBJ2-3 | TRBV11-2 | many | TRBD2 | CASSLGGTSGVPGDTQYF | TGTGCCAGCAGCTTAGGAGGGACTAGCGGGGTGCCAGGGGATACGCAGTATTTT
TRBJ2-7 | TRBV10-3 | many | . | CAISEGGGYEQYF | TGTGCCATCAGTGAAGGGGGGGGCTACGAGCAGTACTTC
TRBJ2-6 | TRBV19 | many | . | CASSMGRSPGANVLTF | TGTGCCAGTAGTATGGGCAGATCGCCTGGGGCCAACGTCCTGACTTTC
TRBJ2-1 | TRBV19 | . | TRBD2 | CASSLDGTSGAYNEQFF | TGTGCCAGTAGTTTAGACGGGACTAGCGGGGCCTACAATGAGCAGTTCTTC
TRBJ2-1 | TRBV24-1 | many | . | CATSESDPDNEQFF | TGTGCCACCAGTGAATCGGACCCGGACAATGAGCAGTTCTTC
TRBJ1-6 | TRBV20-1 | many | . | CSARAPAGTINSPLHF | TGCAGTGCTAGAGCCCCTGCCGGGACGATAAACTCACCCCTCCACTTT
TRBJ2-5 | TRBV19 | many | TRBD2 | CASSPIPGLAEETQYF | TGTGCCAGTAGTCCAATCCCGGGACTAGCGGAAGAGACCCAGTACTTC
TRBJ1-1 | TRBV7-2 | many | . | CASSPRVGRLIEAFF | TGTGCCAGCAGCCCCCGGGTCGGCAGACTGATTGAAGCTTTCTTT
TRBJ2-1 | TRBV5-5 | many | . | CASSSLALGFDEQFF | TGTGCCAGCAGCTCCTTGGCCTTAGGGTTTGATGAGCAGTTCTTC
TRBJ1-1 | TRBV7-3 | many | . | CASSPAPPNTEAFF | TGTGCCAGCAGCCCGGCGCCCCCGAACACTGAAGCTTTCTTT
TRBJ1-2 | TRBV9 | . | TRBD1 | CASRDGTGGGYTF | TGTGCCAGCAGGGACGGGACAGGCGGTGGCTACACCTTC
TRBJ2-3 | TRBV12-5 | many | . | CASGPEADTQYF | TGTGCTAGTGGCCCGGAGGCAGATACGCAGTATTTT
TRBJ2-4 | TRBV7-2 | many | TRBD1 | CASSSSGTGDIQYF | TGTGCCAGCAGCTCCTCCGGGACAGGGGACATTCAGTACTTC
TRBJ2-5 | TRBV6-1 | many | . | CASREGGGETQYF | TGTGCCAGCAGAGAAGGGGGAGGAGAGACCCAGTACTTC
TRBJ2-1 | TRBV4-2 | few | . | CASSQDAGLVSYNEQFF | TGTGCCAGCAGCCAAGATGCCGGGCTAGTCAGCTACAATGAGCAGTTCTTC
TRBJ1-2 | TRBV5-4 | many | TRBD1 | CASSLVTGANYGYTF | TGTGCCAGCAGCTTGGTAACAGGGGCCAACTATGGCTACACCTTC
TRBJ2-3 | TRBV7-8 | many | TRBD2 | CASSASGGRGDTQYF | TGTGCCAGCAGCGCTAGCGGGGGGAGGGGAGATACGCAGTATTTT
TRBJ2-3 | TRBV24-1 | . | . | CATSDLKRDRNTDTQYF | TGTGCCACCAGTGATTTGAAAAGAGACCGAAACACAGATACGCAGTATTTT
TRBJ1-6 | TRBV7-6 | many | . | CASSLDMGQGYSPLHF | TGTGCCAGCAGCTTAGATATGGGACAAGGGTATTCACCCCTCCACTTT
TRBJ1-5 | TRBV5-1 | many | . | CASSSNQGQPQHF | TGCGCCAGCAGCTCCAATCAGGGACAGCCCCAGCATTTT
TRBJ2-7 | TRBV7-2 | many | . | CASSLDWTRAYEQYF | TGTGCCAGCAGCTTAGACTGGACCAGAGCCTACGAGCAGTACTTC
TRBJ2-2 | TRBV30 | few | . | CAGSGRANTGELFF | TGTGCCGGCAGTGGGCGGGCAAACACCGGGGAGCTGTTTTTT
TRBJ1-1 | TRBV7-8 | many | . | CASSPRRVVSRRGGTEAFF | TGTGCCAGCAGCCCCAGGCGGGTGGTTTCAAGGAGGGGAGGGACTGAAGCTTTCTTT
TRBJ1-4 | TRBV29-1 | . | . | CSVEEVGRREKLFF | TGCAGCGTTGAAGAAGTAGGGAGGCGCGAAAAACTGTTTTTT
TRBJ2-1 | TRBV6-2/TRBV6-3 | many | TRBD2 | CASSYPPRGGSRSHEQFF | TGTGCCAGCAGTTACCCCCCCCGGGGCGGGAGCAGGTCACATGAGCAGTTCTTC
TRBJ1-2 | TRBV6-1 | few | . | CASSEAWGRSYGYTF | TGTGCCAGCAGTGAAGCGTGGGGACGGAGCTATGGCTACACCTTC
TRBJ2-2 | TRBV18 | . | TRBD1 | CASSPRRDSTTAELFF | TGTGCCAGCTCACCACGAAGGGACAGCACGACTGCGGAGCTGTTTTTT
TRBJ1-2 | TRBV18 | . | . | CASSPSETDGYTF | TGTGCCAGCTCACCATCCGAGACTGATGGCTACACCTTC
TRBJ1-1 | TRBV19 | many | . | CASSIDLGEATEAFF | TGTGCCAGTAGTATAGATCTGGGAGAGGCCACTGAAGCTTTCTTT
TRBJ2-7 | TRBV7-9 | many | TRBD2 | CASSLSLAGQEQYF | TGTGCCAGCAGCTTAAGCCTAGCGGGACAAGAGCAGTACTTC